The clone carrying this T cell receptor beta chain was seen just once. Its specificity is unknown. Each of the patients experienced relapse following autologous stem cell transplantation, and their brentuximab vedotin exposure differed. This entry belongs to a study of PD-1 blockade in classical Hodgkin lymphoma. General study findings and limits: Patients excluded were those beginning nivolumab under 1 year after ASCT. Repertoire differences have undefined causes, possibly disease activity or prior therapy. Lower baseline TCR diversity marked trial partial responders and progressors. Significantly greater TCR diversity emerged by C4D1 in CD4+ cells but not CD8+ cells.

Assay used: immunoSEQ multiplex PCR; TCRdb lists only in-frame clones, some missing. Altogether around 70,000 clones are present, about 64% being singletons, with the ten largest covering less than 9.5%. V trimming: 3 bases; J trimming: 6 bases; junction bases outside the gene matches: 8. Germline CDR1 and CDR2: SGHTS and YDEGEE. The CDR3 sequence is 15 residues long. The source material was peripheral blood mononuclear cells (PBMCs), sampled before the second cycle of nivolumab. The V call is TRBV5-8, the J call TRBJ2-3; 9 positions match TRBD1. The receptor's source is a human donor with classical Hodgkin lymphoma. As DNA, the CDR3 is TGTGCCAGCAGCTCCGGGACAGGGAGCGCCGATACGCAGTATTTT. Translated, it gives CASSSGTGSADTQYF.